This T cell receptor beta chain was obtained from a study of regulatory T cells in long-lasting Graves disease. Broader study findings: Persistent disease preferred TRBV28, TRBJ1-2 and TRBJ2-5. Accuracy was perhaps lowered by the small sample size.

Trimming removed 3 bases from V and 5 bases from J, with 8 bases in between. This CDR3 comprises 12 residues. Time point of the sample: newly diagnosed GD, antithyroid drugs for less than 3 months. TCR sequences were obtained from RNA taken from PBMCs. Investigators prepared the TCR beta libraries by applying iRepertoire HTBI primers and Arm-PCR of CDR3 regions. TCRdb recomputed calls from the multiplex PCR reads with MiXCR, one row per CDR3 protein. The repertoire holds about 310,000 distinct CDR3 sequences, with 15% to 20% as singletons. A word on this clonotype: Its target is unknown.

The receptor's source is a female donor with Graves disease. The sample consisted of peripheral blood mononuclear cells (PBMCs), taken at new diagnosis, from a patient treated with antithyroid drugs. This chain connects TRBV12-3 or TRBV12-4 to TRBJ2-7; TRBD2 is a possible D gene (5 bases). CDR3 protein: CASSFSRDEQYF. Here the CDR3 DNA reads TGTGCCAGCAGTTTCTCGAGGGACGAGCAGTACTTC.